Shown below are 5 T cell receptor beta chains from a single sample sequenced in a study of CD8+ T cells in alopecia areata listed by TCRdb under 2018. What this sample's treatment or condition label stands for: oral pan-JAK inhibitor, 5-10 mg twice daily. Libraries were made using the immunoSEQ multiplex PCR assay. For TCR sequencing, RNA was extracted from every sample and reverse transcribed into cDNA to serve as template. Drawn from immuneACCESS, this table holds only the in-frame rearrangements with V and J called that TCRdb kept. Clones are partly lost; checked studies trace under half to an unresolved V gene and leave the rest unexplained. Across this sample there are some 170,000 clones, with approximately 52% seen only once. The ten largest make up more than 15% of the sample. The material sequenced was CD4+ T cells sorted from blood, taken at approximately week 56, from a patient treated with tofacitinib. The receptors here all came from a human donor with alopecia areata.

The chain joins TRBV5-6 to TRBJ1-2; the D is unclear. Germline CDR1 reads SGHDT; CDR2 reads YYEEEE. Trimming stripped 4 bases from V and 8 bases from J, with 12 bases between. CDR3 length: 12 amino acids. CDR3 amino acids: CASSLPAVGYTF. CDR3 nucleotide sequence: TGTGCCAGCAGCCTTCCGGCAGTCGGCTACACCTTC. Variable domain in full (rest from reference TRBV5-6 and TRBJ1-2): DAGVTQSPTHLIKTRGQQVTLRCSPKSGHDTVSWYQQALGQGPQFIFQYYEEEERQRGNFPDRFSGHQFPNYSSELNVNALLLGDSALYLCASSLPAVGYTFGSGTRLTVV.

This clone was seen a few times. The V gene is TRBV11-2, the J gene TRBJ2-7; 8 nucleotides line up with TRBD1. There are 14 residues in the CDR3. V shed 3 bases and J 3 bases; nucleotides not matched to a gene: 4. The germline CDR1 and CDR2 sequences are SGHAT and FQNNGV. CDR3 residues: CASSLDRVVYEQYF. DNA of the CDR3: TGTGCCAGCAGCTTGGACAGGGTCGTCTACGAGCAGTACTTC.

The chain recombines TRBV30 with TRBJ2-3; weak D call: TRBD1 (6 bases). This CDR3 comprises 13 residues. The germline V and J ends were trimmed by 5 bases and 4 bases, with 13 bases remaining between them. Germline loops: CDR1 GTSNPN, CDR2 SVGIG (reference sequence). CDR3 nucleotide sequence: TGTGCCTGGCTCACCAGGGGTTCAGATACGCAGTATTTT. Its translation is CAWLTRGSDTQYF. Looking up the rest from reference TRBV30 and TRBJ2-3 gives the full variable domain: SQTIHQWPATLVQPVGSPLSLECTVEGTSNPNLYWYRQAAGRGLQLLFYSVGIGQISSEVPQNLSASRPQDRQFILSSKKLLLSDSGFYLCAWLTRGSDTQYFGPGTRLTVL.

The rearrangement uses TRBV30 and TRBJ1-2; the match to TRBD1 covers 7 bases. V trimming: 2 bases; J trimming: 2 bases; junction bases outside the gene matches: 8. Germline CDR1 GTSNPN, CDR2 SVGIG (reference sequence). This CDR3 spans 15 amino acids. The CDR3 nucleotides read TGTGCCTGGAGTACACCCGGGACAGTGAACTATGGCTACACCTTC. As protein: CAWSTPGTVNYGYTF.

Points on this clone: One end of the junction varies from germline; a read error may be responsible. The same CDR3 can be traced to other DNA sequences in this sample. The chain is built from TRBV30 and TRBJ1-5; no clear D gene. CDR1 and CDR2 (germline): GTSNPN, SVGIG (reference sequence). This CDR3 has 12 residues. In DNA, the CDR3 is TGCGCCTGGAGTGCACGGAATCAGCCCCAGCATTTT. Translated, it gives CAWSARNQPQHF.